This T cell receptor (beta chain) was identified during a study of blood T cell repertoires in COVID-19. Study background: Some COVID-19 samples were acute and others convalescent; all came from the United States, Italy and Spain. The analysed material was cDNA or gDNA that came from T cells, B-cell-depleted T cells, or PBMCs.

This clone was seen a few times. V dropped 4 bases and J dropped 1 base, with 11 bases sitting between them. The CDR3 spans 15 residues. In germline, CDR1 is LNHDA, CDR2 SQIVND (reference sequence). Repertoires were generated with immunoSEQ multiplex PCR, while TCRdb's copy carries only in-frame clones and drops some. The table includes 150,000 or so clones, under 80% detected once. This chain connects TRBV19 to TRBJ1-5; D is unresolved. The specimen sequenced was peripheral blood. This clonotype was obtained from an elderly woman with acute or convalescent COVID-19. CDR3 residues: CASSTGVASNQPQHF. The CDR3 nucleotides read TGTGCCAGTAGTACAGGAGTAGCGAGCAATCAGCCCCAGCATTTT.